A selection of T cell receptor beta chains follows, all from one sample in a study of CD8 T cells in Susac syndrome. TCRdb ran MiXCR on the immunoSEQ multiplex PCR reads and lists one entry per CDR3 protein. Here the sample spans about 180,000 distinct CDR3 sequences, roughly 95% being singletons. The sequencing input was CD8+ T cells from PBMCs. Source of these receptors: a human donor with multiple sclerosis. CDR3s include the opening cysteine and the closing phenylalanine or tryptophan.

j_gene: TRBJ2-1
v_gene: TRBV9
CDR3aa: CASSVDDRASYNEQFF

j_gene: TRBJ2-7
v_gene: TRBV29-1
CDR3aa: CSVSGGRPYEQYF

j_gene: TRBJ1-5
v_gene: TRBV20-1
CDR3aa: CGLITGNQPQHF

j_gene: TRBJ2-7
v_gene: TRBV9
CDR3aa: CASSVGTGAYEQYF

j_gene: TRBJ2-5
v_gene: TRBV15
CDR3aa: CATAGTVGLQETQYF

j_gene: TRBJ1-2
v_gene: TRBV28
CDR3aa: CASMSGANGYTF

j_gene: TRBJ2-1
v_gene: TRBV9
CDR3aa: CASSRYGTGDYNEQFF

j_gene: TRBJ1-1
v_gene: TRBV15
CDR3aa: CATSRRMQPGAFF

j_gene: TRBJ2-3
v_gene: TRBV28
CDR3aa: CASTPGRDADTQYF

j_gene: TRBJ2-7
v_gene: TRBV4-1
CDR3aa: CASSQDPDRGNEQYF

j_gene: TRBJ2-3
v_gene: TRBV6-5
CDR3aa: CASSPSGGDTQYF

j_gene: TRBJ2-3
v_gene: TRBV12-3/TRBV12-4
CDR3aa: CASSPLAGPSTDTQYF

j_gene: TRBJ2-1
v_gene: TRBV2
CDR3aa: CASSPNRTSTQFF

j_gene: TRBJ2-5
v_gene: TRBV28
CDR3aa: CASSSGQGGETQYF

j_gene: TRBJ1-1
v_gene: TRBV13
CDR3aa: CASSFTGTGGDTEAFF

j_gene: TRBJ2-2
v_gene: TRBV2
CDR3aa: CASSASGELFF

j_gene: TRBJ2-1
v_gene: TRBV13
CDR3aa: CASSQTWESGVYNEQFF

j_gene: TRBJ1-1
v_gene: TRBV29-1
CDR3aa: CSVVTGTEAFF

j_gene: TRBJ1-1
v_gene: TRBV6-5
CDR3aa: CATLSSGVNTEAFF

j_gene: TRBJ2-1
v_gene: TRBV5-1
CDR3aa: CASSLFGQAGYEQFF

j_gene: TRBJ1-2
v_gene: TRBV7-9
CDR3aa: CASSQKNTDYTF

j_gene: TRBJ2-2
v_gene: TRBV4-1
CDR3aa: CASSQALDTNTGELFF

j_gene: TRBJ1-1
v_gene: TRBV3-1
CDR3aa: CASSARVGQMNTEAFF

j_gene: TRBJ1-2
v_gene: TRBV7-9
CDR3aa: CASSPDRVHGYTF

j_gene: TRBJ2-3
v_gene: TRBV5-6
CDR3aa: CASSLGGAADTQYF

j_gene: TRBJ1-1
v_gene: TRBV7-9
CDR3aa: CASSPTSDRKNTEAFF

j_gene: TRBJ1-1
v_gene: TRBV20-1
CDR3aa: CSAKNHGRAFF

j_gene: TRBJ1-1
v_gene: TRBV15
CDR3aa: CATSRGEELNTEAFF

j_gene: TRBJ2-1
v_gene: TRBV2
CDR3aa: CARPSWSGQFF

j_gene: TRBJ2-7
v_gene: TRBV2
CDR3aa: CASGDYSSYEQYF

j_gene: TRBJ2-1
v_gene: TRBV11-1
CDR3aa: CASSSNGYNEQFF

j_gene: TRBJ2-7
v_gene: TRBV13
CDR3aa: CASSETSGMPSYEQYF

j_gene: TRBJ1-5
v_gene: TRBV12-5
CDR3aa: CASSGETSNQPQHF

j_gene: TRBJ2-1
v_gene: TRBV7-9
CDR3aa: CASSFRDRELNEQFF

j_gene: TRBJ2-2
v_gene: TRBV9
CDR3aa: CASSGSGGYTGELFF

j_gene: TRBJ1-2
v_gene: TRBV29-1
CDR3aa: CSVRDRSGYTF